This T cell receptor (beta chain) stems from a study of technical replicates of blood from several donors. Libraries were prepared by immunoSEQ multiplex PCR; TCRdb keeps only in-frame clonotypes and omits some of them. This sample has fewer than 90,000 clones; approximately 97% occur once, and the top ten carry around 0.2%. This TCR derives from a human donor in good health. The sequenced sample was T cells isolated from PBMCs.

As DNA, the CDR3 is TGTGCCAGCAGCAACCAGGGGCAGTGGGGCTACACCTTC. Translated, it gives CASSNQGQWGYTF. V gene TRBV5-6 combines with J gene TRBJ1-2; D perhaps matches TRBD1 (6 bases). The germline V gene encodes CDR1 SGHDT and CDR2 YYEEEE. The CDR3 is 13 residues long. Trimming pared 4 bases from V and 8 bases from J, leaving 15 bases between.